This T cell receptor (beta chain) was captured in a study of regulatory T cells in long-lasting Graves disease. Study-wide background: New Graves' disease cases had less than 3 months of antithyroid drugs.

This CDR3 has 14 amino acids. Germline V gives CDR1 SGHRS, CDR2 YFSETQ. V lost 0 bases and J lost 4, with 8 bases in between. Time point given: newly diagnosed GD, antithyroid drugs for less than 3 months. From RNA extracted from PBMCs, the TCR library was made. Construction of the TCR beta libraries employed iRepertoire HTBI primers in conjunction with Arm-PCR of CDR3 regions. A single record per CDR3 protein comes from TCRdb applying MiXCR to the multiplex PCR reads. Of 420,000 or so distinct CDR3 sequences in the sample, less than 20% were seen once. Another study also made use of these data, one on T cells in Graves' hyperthyroidism and ophthalmopathy. That study adds: Blood also held most thyroid clonotypes expanded beyond 0.001.

Sequences were derived from peripheral blood mononuclear cells (PBMCs), sampled at new diagnosis, from a patient treated with antithyroid drugs. The chain carries TRBV5-1 and TRBJ1-3; a possible D gene is TRBD1 (6 bases). This receptor was taken from a woman under 30 with Graves disease. CDR3 residues: CASSLGQEGNTIYF. In DNA form, the CDR3 reads TGCGCCAGCAGCTTGGGACAGGAAGGAAACACCATATATTTT.